Presented here are 23 T cell receptor beta chains from one specimen sequenced in a study of control samples from healthy donors and cancer patients. Measured with immunoSEQ multiplex PCR; TCRdb has only the in-frame clones, and not every one. The top ten hold approximately 15% of the sample, which has about 130,000 clones, 85% to 95% seen once. Source material: PBMCs. The receptors derive from a man in his sixties with colorectal cancer.

This clone was observed once. This chain joins TRBV7-9 and TRBJ1-2; D is uncertain. The germline V and J ends were trimmed by 5 bases and 5 bases, with 15 bases remaining between them. Germline V CDR1 and CDR2: SEHNR, FQNEAQ (reference sequence). The CDR3 is 14 residues long. The CDR3 protein is CASSPTSDGYGYTF. The CDR3 DNA reads TGTGCCAGCAGCCCTACTTCGGACGGATATGGCTACACCTTC. The entire variable domain, with the rest obtained from reference TRBV7-9 and TRBJ1-2, is as follows: DTGVSQNPRHKITKRGQNVTFRCDPISEHNRLYWYRQTLGQGPEFLTYFQNEAQLEKSRLLSDRFSAERPKGSFSTLEIQRTEQGDSAMYLCASSPTSDGYGYTFGSGTRLTVV.

V and J are TRBV18 and TRBJ2-7, with D tentatively TRBD2 (5 bases). V lost 2 bases, J lost 5 bases, and 7 bases lay in between. The CDR3 is 12 residues long. Germline loops: CDR1 KGHSH, CDR2 LQKENI. The CDR3 DNA is TGTGCCAGCTCACCATCCGGGGACGAGCAGTACTTC. Translating gives CASSPSGDEQYF. The full variable domain, with the rest looked up from reference TRBV18 and TRBJ2-7, is NAGVMQNPRHLVRRRGQEARLRCSPMKGHSHVYWYRQLPEEGLKFMVYLQKENIIDESGMPKERFSAEFPKEGPSILRIQQVVRGDSAAYFCASSPSGDEQYFGPGTRLTVT.

This chain joins TRBV11-2 and TRBJ2-5, with D uncertain. V was clipped by 1 base and J by 5 bases, with 11 bases between them. This CDR3 is 14 amino acids long. Germline assignment: CDR1 SGHAT and CDR2 FQNNGV. The DNA of the CDR3 is TGTGCCAGCAGCTTAGTTGTAGCCGGGGAGACCCAGTACTTC. Its protein product is CASSLVVAGETQYF.

The chain carries TRBV30 and TRBJ1-2, with D unresolved. The CDR3 spans 10 residues. Germline loops: CDR1 GTSNPN, CDR2 SVGIG (reference sequence). V was trimmed by 5 bases and J by 7 bases, leaving 8 bases between them. CDR3 coding DNA: TGTGCCTGGGACCACATTGGCTACACCTTC. This gives the protein CAWDHIGYTF.

This sequence joins TRBV5-4 and TRBJ2-7; 9 bases align to TRBD1. The germline V gene encodes CDR1 SGHNT and CDR2 YYREEE (reference sequence). J was trimmed by 6 bases and V by 4 bases; bases with no gene match: 11. CDR3 size: 15 residues. The CDR3 sequence: CASSLGGTGYREQYF. The CDR3 DNA reads TGTGCCAGCAGCCTAGGCGGGACAGGGTACCGCGAGCAGTACTTC.

The chain joins TRBV5-5 to TRBJ2-7, with TRBD1 identical over 10 bases. Germline CDR1 and CDR2: SGHKS and YYEKEE (reference sequence). CDR3 length: 13 residues. Germline trimming cut 4 bases from V and 4 bases from J; bases unmatched to any gene: 2. The CDR3 nucleotides are TGTGCCAGCAGCCTGGACAGGGGGTACGAGCAGTACTTC. This gives the protein CASSLDRGYEQYF.

CDR3 sequence: CASSLVQMNTEAFF. Here the CDR3 DNA reads TGTGCCAGCAGCTTAGTACAGATGAACACTGAAGCTTTCTTT. The chain recombines TRBV11-2 with TRBJ1-1; D call uncertain. Per germline, CDR1 SGHAT and CDR2 FQNNGV. The V end was cut by 1 base, the J end by 0 bases, with 6 bases between. The CDR3 sequence is 14 residues long.

The chain uses TRBV4-2 and TRBJ1-6, with D possibly TRBD1 on 5 matching bases. The CDR3 spans 18 residues. V lost 0 bases to trimming and J lost 10 bases, with 22 bases between them. The germline V gene has CDR1 LGHNA and CDR2 YNFKEQ. CDR3 nucleotide sequence: TGTGCCAGCAGCCAAGACCCAACCGGGACGGCCGGATGGTCACCCCTCCACTTT. Translating gives CASSQDPTGTAGWSPLHF.

The rearrangement links TRBV3-1 (or the pseudogene TRBV3-2) to TRBJ2-5; D is unresolved. The germline CDR1 and CDR2 sequences are LGHDT and YNNKEL (reference sequence). This CDR3 has 14 residues. Between the trimmed V and J ends, which lost 1 base and 6 bases, there was a span of 12 bases. CDR3 sequence reads: CASSQVDRTKTQYF. In nucleotides, the CDR3 is TGTGCCAGCAGCCAAGTGGACCGAACAAAGACCCAGTACTTC.

V gene TRBV7-9 combines with J gene TRBJ2-4; no definite D call. The CDR3 is 16 amino acids. Trimming took off 2 bases at V and 7 bases at J, with 18 bases between the two ends. The V gene's germline CDR1 is SEHNR and CDR2 FQNEAQ (reference sequence). The CDR3 DNA sequence: TGTGCCAGCAGCTTATCTGGAACACCCTACCAGAACATTCAGTACTTC. As protein: CASSLSGTPYQNIQYF.

The chain is built from TRBV25-1 and TRBJ1-6; 7 bases match TRBD1. Unmatched junction bases numbered 8, after V lost 5 bases and J lost 7 bases. The CDR3 has 15 residues. Germline assignment: CDR1 MGHDK and CDR2 SYGVNS. The CDR3 nucleotides read TGTGCCAGCAGTCTTCGACAGGGTGGGAATTCACCCCTCCACTTT. Its translation: CASSLRQGGNSPLHF.

The chain combines TRBV24-1 with TRBJ2-3; D perhaps matches TRBD1 (6 bases). The CDR3 has 17 amino acids. V was shortened by 5 bases and J by 2 bases, with 19 bases between the two germline ends. CDR1 is KGHDR, CDR2 SFDVKD, per germline. CDR3 sequence: CATSASDSTLATDTQYF. The CDR3, as DNA: TGTGCCACCAGTGCCTCGGACAGTACTCTAGCCACAGATACGCAGTATTTT.

The chain recombines TRBV27 with TRBJ1-5, with a possible D match to TRBD1 (5 bases). Per the germline V gene, CDR1 is MNHEY and CDR2 is SMNVEV (reference sequence). Trimming pared 5 bases from V and 0 bases from J, leaving 23 bases between. The CDR3 is made up of 19 amino acids. The CDR3 DNA reads as TGTGCCAGCAGTCCCCCGGGGCCTGAGGTTTGGGATAGCAATCAGCCCCAGCATTTT. Amino acid sequence: CASSPPGPEVWDSNQPQHF.

This clone was recorded only once. The chain has TRBV6-1 and TRBJ2-1; no definite D call. Germline V lookup: CDR1 MNHNS, CDR2 SASEGT. The CDR3 totals 16 residues. V was pared by 1 base and J by 0 bases, with 10 bases between. CDR3 nucleotides: TGTGCCAGCAGTGAAGGTGAGTCCAGCTCCTACAATGAGCAGTTCTTC. This translates into CASSEGESSSYNEQFF.

This chain connects TRBV6-5 to TRBJ2-7, with a weak D call TRBD1 (6 bases). V was cut by 0 bases and J by 2 bases, with 8 bases left in between. CDR3 length equals 14 residues. Per the germline V gene, CDR1 is MNHEY and CDR2 is SVGAGI. Here the CDR3 reads CASSYSDSTYEQYF. As DNA, the CDR3 is TGTGCCAGCAGTTACTCGGACAGTACCTACGAGCAGTACTTC.

The chain couples TRBV4-1 to TRBJ1-6; D uncertain. Looked up from germline, CDR1 is MGHRA and CDR2 is YSYEKL. Trimming took off 4 bases at V and 9 bases at J, with 16 bases between the two ends. The CDR3 has 15 amino acids. The CDR3 loop is CASSPQDGLSSPLHF. For the CDR3, the DNA is TGCGCCAGCAGCCCCCAGGACGGGCTTTCTTCACCCCTCCACTTT.

The rearrangement uses TRBV27 and TRBJ2-2; TRBD1 matches 9 bases. Germline-derived CDR1 and CDR2 are MNHEY and SMNVEV (reference sequence). Losses at the gene ends were 3 bases for V and 4 bases for J; bases not matched to a gene: 9. The CDR3 runs 17 residues. In nucleotides, the CDR3 is TGTGCCAGCAGTTTGTCCGGGACAGGGATCCGCACCGGGGAGCTGTTTTTT. The encoded protein is CASSLSGTGIRTGELFF.

V is TRBV5-5 and J is TRBJ1-2; TRBD1 aligns across 8 bases. The V segment lost 5 bases and the J segment 7 bases; nucleotides outside the gene matches: 19. The CDR3 runs 17 residues. Germline lookup yields CDR1 SGHKS and CDR2 YYEKEE (reference sequence). The CDR3 region is CASSPTGQDHPRGGYTF. The CDR3 nucleotides are TGTGCCAGCAGTCCGACGGGACAGGACCACCCGAGGGGTGGCTACACCTTC.

The CDR3 here is CASSYSGEAFF. CDR3 sequence (DNA): TGTGCCAGCAGTTACTCGGGGGAAGCTTTCTTT. The chain is built from TRBV6-6 and TRBJ1-1; D is uncertain. Per germline, CDR1 MNHNY and CDR2 SVGAGI (reference sequence). V was cut by 0 bases and J by 8 bases, with 4 bases left in between. The CDR3 has 11 residues.

The chain carries TRBV6-2 or TRBV6-3 and TRBJ2-5; tentatively, D is TRBD2 (6 bases). Looked up from germline, CDR1 is MNHEY and CDR2 is SVGEGT. V lost 2 bases to trimming and J lost 9 bases, with 19 bases between them. The CDR3 spans 15 residues. In nucleotides, the CDR3 is TGTGCCAGCAGTTACCCGCGTGGAGGGAAGTGGGCCCAGTACTTC. Translating it yields CASSYPRGGKWAQYF.

The chain has TRBV7-2 and TRBJ1-1; unclear D gene. Trimming shortened V by 1 base and J by 0 bases, and 9 bases separated the two germline ends. Per the germline V gene, CDR1 is SGHTA and CDR2 is FQGNSA. There are 15 residues in the CDR3. The CDR3 DNA sequence: TGTGCCAGCAGCTTAGATGGCAGGTTGAACACTGAAGCTTTCTTT. Translated, it gives CASSLDGRLNTEAFF.

The rearrangement uses TRBV12-3 or TRBV12-4 and TRBJ2-2; a possible D gene is TRBD2 (6 bases). The ends were cut back, 7 bases at V and 7 bases at J, with 10 bases in the middle. CDR3 length: 12 amino acids. The CDR3 coding sequence is TGTGCCAGCAAAGGAGGGGTCGGGGAGCTGTTTTTT. Amino acids: CASKGGVGELFF.

This clone was recorded only once. The chain recombines TRBV3-1 (or the pseudogene TRBV3-2) with TRBJ1-1; 9 positions agree with TRBD1. CDR1 and CDR2 (germline): LGHDT, YNNKEL (reference sequence). The CDR3 has 15 residues. V was clipped by 7 bases and J by 6 bases; unmatched bases: 12. The CDR3 bases are TGTGCCAGCACCTCCGGGACAGGGATTCGCGCTGAAGCTTTCTTT. The encoded protein is CASTSGTGIRAEAFF.